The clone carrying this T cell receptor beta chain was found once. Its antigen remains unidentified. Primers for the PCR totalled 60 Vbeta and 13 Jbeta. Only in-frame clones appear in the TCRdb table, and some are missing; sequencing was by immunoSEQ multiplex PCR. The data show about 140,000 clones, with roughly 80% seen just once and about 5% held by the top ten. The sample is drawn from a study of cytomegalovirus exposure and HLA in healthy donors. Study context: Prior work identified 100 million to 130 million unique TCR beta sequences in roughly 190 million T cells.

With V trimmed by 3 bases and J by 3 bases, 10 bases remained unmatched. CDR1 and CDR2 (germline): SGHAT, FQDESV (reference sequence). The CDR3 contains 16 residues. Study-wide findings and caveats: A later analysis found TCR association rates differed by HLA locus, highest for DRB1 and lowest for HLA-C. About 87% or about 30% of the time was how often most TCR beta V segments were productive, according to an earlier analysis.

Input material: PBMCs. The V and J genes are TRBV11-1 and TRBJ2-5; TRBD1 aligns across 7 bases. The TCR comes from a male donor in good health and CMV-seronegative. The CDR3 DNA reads TGTGCCAGCAGCTTCAGCTTGACAGGGTTAAAAGAGACCCAGTACTTC. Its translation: CASSFSLTGLKETQYF.